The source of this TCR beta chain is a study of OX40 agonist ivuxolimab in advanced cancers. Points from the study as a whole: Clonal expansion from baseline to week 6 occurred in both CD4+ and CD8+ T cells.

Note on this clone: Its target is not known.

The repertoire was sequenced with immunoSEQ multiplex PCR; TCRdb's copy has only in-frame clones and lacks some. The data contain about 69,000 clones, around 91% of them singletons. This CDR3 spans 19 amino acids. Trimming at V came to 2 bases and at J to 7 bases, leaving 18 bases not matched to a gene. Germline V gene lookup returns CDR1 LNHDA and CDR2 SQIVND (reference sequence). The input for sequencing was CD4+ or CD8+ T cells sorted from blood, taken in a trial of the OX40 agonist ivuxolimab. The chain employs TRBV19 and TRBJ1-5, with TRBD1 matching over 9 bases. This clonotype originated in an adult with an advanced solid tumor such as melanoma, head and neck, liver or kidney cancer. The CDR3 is CASSIFWGFSGQGDQPQHF. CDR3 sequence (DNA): TGTGCCAGTAGTATATTTTGGGGATTCTCGGGACAGGGTGACCAGCCCCAGCATTTT.